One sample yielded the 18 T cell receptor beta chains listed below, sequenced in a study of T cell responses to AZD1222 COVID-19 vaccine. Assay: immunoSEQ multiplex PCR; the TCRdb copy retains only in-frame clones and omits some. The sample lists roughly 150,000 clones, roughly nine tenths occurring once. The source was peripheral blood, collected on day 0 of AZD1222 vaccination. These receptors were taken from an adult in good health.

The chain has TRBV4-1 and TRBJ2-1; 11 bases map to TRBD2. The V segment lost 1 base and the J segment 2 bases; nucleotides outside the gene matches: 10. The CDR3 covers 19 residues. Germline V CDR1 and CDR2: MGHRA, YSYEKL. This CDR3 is CASSQASFIAGGPYNEQFF. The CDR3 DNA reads TGCGCCAGCAGCCAAGCTTCCTTTATAGCGGGGGGGCCCTACAATGAGCAGTTCTTC.

CDR3 protein: CASSSKPGQGRNEQFF. The CDR3 DNA sequence: TGTGCCAGCAGCTCCAAACCCGGACAGGGAAGGAATGAGCAGTTCTTC. This chain joins TRBV7-3 and TRBJ2-1; 8 bases fit TRBD1. V shed 4 bases and J 7 bases; nucleotides not matched to a gene: 12. CDR3 length: 16 amino acids. CDR1 and CDR2 (germline): SGHTA, FQGTGA.

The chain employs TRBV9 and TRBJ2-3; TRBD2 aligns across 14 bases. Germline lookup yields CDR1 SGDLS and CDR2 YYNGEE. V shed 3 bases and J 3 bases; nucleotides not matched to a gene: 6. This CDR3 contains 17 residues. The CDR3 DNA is TGTGCCAGCAGCGCCGGGACTAGCGGGGGCGGGACAGATACGCAGTATTTT. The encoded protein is CASSAGTSGGGTDTQYF.

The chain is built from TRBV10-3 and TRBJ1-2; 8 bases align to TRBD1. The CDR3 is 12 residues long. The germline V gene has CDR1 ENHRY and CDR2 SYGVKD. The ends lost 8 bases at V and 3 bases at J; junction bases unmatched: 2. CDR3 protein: CAISTGDYGYTF. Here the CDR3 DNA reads TGTGCCATCTCGACAGGGGACTATGGCTACACCTTC.

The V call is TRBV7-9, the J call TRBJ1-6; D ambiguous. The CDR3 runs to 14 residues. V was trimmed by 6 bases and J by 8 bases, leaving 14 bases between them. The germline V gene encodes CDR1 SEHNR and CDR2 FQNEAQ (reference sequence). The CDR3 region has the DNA TGTGCCAGCAGTCGGGGAATGCTTGATTCACCCCTCCACTTT. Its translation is CASSRGMLDSPLHF.

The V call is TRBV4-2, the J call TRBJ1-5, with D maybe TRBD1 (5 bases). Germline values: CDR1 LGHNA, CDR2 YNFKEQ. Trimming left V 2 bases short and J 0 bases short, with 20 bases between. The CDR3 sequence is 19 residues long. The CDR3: CASSQILIVGAGSNQPQHF. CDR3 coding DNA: TGTGCCAGCAGCCAAATTCTTATCGTCGGGGCCGGTAGCAATCAGCCCCAGCATTTT.

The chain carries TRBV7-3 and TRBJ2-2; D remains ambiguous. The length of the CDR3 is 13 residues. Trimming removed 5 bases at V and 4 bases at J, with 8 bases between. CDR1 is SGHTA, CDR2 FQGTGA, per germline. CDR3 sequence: CASSPLSTGELFF. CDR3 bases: TGTGCCAGCAGCCCCCTCAGCACCGGGGAGCTGTTTTTT.

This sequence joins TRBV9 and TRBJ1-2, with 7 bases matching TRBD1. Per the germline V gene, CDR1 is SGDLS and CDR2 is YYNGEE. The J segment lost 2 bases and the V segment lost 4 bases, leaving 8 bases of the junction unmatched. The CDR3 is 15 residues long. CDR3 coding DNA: TGTGCCAGCAGCCCGACCGGGACAGACAACTATGGCTACACCTTC. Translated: CASSPTGTDNYGYTF. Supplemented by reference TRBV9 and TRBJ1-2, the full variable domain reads DSGVTQTPKHLITATGQRVTLRCSPRSGDLSVYWYQQSLDQGLQFLIQYYNGEERAKGNILERFSAQQFPDLHSELNLSSLELGDSALYFCASSPTGTDNYGYTFGSGTRLTVV.

CDR3 sequence (DNA): TGCGCCAGCAGCCAAGCCCGAGGGGGGCCCTACAATGAGCAGTTCTTC. This sequence encodes CASSQARGGPYNEQFF. The V gene is TRBV4-3, the J gene TRBJ2-1; D tentatively fits TRBD1 or TRBD2 (6 bases each). The CDR3 is 16 amino acids. With 1 base removed from V and 2 bases from J, the gap between germline ends came to 12 bases. Germline-derived CDR1 and CDR2 are LGHNA and YSLEER.

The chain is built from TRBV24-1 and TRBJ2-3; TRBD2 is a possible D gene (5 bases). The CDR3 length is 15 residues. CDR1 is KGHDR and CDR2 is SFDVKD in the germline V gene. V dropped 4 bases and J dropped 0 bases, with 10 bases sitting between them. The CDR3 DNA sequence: TGTGCCACCAGTGACCGGGGTTGGAGCACAGATACGCAGTATTTT. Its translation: CATSDRGWSTDTQYF.

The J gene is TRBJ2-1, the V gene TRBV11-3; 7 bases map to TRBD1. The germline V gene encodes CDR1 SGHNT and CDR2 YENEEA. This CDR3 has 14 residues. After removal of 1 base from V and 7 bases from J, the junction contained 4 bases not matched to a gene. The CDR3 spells CASSLAQGWNEQFF. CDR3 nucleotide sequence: TGTGCCAGCAGCTTAGCACAGGGGTGGAATGAGCAGTTCTTC.

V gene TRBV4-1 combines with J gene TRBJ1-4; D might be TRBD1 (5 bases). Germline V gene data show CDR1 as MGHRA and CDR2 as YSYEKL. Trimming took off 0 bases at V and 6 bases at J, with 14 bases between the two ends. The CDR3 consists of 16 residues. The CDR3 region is CASSQDQRGGDEKLFF. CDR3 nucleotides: TGCGCCAGCAGCCAAGATCAGCGGGGGGGTGATGAAAAACTGTTTTTT.

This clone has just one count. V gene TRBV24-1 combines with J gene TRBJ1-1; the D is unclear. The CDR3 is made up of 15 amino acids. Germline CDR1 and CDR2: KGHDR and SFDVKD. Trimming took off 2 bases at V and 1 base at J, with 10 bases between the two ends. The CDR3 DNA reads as TGTGCCACCAGTGATTCCGCCCGGGCGAACACTGAAGCTTTCTTT. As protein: CATSDSARANTEAFF.

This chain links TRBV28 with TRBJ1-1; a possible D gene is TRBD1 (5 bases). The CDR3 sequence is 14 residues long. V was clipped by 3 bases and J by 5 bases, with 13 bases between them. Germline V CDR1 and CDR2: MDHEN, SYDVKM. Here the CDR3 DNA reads TGTGCCAGCAGTTTCATCAGGGAAGTGACTGAAGCTTTCTTT. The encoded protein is CASSFIREVTEAFF.

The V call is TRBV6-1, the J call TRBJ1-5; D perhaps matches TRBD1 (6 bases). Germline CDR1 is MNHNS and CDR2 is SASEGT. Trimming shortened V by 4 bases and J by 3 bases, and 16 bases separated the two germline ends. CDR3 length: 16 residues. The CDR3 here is CASSGPGATTNQPQHF. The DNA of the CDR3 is TGTGCCAGCAGTGGTCCAGGGGCCACCACCAATCAGCCCCAGCATTTT.

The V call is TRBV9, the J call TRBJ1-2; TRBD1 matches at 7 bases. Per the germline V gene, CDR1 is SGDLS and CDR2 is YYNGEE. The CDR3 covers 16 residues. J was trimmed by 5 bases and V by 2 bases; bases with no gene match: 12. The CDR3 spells CASSVNRGPIKYGYTF. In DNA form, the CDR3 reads TGTGCCAGCAGCGTGAACAGGGGTCCCATTAAATATGGCTACACCTTC.

The CDR3 DNA reads as TGTGCCACCCGTATCGGCGGGACGAAGAGCAATGAGCAGTTCTTC. Translation: CATRIGGTKSNEQFF. This chain uses TRBV19 with TRBJ2-1, with a weak D call TRBD2 (6 bases). The CDR3 covers 15 residues. CDR1 is LNHDA, CDR2 SQIVND, per germline (reference sequence). V was clipped by 10 bases and J by 6 bases, with 22 bases between them.

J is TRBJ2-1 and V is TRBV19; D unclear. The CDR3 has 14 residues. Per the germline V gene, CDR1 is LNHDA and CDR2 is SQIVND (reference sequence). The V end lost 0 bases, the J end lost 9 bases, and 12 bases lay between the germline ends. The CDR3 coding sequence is TGTGCCAGTAGTATAGATCCCCGGTCGAGTGAGCAGTTCTTC. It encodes CASSIDPRSSEQFF.